These T cell receptor beta chains were read from a single sample in a study of blood T cells in healthy people across ages. TCRdb recomputed calls from the 5' RACE reads with MiXCR, one row per CDR3 protein. The sample yields about 1,400,000 distinct CDR3 sequences, approximately 59% seen once. Sequenced input: blood. Every receptor here comes from a man aged 18-30 years in good health. CDR3s include the opening cysteine and the closing phenylalanine or tryptophan. The order of the fields is D gene, J gene, clone size, V gene, CDR3 DNA, CDR3 protein. The D gene is left open where the match is weak. Some rows mark clone size as missing; the rest say once, few, many or name a class of expanded clone.

D: -
J: TRBJ1-1
size: -
V: TRBV4-1
DNA: TGCGCCAGCAGCCAAGCCGAGGATATAGGATACACTGAAGCTTTCTTT
CDR3: CASSQAEDIGYTEAFF

D: -
J: TRBJ2-1
size: few
V: TRBV15
DNA: TGTGCCACCAGAGGGATAAATAGACCTTACAATGAGCAGTTCTTC
CDR3: CATRGINRPYNEQFF

D: -
J: TRBJ1-6
size: -
V: TRBV28
DNA: TGTGCCATAGAACCGGGGAGGCCTAATTCACCCCTCCACTTT
CDR3: CAIEPGRPNSPLHF

D: -
J: TRBJ2-3
size: -
V: TRBV5-1
DNA: TGCGCCAGCAGCTCCCTTGGACCAGGAACGGATACGCAGTATTTT
CDR3: CASSSLGPGTDTQYF

D: -
J: TRBJ1-6
size: -
V: TRBV4-1
DNA: TGCGCCAGCAGCCACCGGCAGGGTAATTCACCCCTCCACTTT
CDR3: CASSHRQGNSPLHF

D: TRBD2
J: TRBJ2-1
size: -
V: TRBV7-2
DNA: TGTGCCAGCAACCCCACCAGCGGGAGGACCTACAATGAGCAGTTCTTC
CDR3: CASNPTSGRTYNEQFF

D: TRBD2
J: TRBJ2-7
size: -
V: TRBV6-6
DNA: TGTGCCAGCAGTTACCCACCCCTCGGGACTAGCGTATACGAGCAGTACTTC
CDR3: CASSYPPLGTSVYEQYF

D: -
J: TRBJ1-4
size: -
V: TRBV27
DNA: TGTGCCAGCAGCCAGACCCGCGGGACCGTTGAAAAACTGTTTTTT
CDR3: CASSQTRGTVEKLFF

D: -
J: TRBJ2-6
size: few
V: TRBV5-1
DNA: TGCGCCAGCAGGCCCGACAGTTCTGGGGCCAACGTCCTGACTTTC
CDR3: CASRPDSSGANVLTF

D: TRBD2
J: TRBJ2-1
size: once
V: TRBV5-6
DNA: TGTGCCAGCAGCCTCGAGTTTAGCGGGGGGGAGGAAACTCATAAGCAGTTCTTC
CDR3: CASSLEFSGGEETHKQFF

D: -
J: TRBJ2-5
size: -
V: TRBV7-9
DNA: TGTGCCAGCAGCTTAGGACTATGGAAACAAGAGACCCAGTACTTC
CDR3: CASSLGLWKQETQYF

D: -
J: TRBJ2-5
size: few
V: TRBV20-1
DNA: TGCAGTTCCACCCCTAGAGAGTACCAAGAGACCCAGTACTTC
CDR3: CSSTPREYQETQYF

D: TRBD1
J: TRBJ1-4
size: -
V: TRBV7-9
DNA: TGTGCCAGCAGCTTTACCGATCCTCAGGGGGCCGGTGAAAAACTGTTTTTT
CDR3: CASSFTDPQGAGEKLFF

D: -
J: TRBJ1-2
size: -
V: TRBV12-3/TRBV12-4
DNA: TGTGCCAGCAGTTTATGGGGCCCCCTAGACTATGGCTACACCTTC
CDR3: CASSLWGPLDYGYTF

D: -
J: TRBJ2-7
size: -
V: TRBV7-9
DNA: TGTGCCAGCAGCCTAGAGACGGAGTCCCCCTACGAGCAGTACTTC
CDR3: CASSLETESPYEQYF

D: -
J: TRBJ2-4
size: -
V: TRBV6-1
DNA: TGTGCCAGCAGTCCTCAGGGGCGGTTTAATGGCATTCAGTACTTC
CDR3: CASSPQGRFNGIQYF

D: TRBD1
J: TRBJ2-3
size: -
V: TRBV29-1
DNA: TGCAGCGTTAACCCACAGGGGGTTATGTGGGATACGCAGTATTTT
CDR3: CSVNPQGVMWDTQYF

D: -
J: TRBJ2-6
size: -
V: TRBV12-3/TRBV12-4
DNA: TGTGCCAGCGGCGGGACCCGGGCCTCTGGGGCCAACGTCCTGACTTTC
CDR3: CASGGTRASGANVLTF

D: -
J: TRBJ1-2
size: -
V: TRBV24-1
DNA: TGTGCCACCAGTGACCCTACACAGGGAGAAGGCTACACCTTC
CDR3: CATSDPTQGEGYTF

D: -
J: TRBJ1-1
size: -
V: TRBV7-2
DNA: TGTGCCAGCAGCATACAGGGCTCAATGAACACTGAAGCTTTCTTT
CDR3: CASSIQGSMNTEAFF

D: -
J: TRBJ2-7
size: -
V: TRBV20-1
DNA: TGCAGCGCCCAGGTAATCGACGAGCAGTACTTC
CDR3: CSAQVIDEQYF

D: -
J: TRBJ2-1
size: -
V: TRBV6-2/TRBV6-3
DNA: TGTGCCAGCAGAAATCAGGGAGCGATATGGAATGAGCAGTTCTTC
CDR3: CASRNQGAIWNEQFF

D: -
J: TRBJ2-1
size: -
V: TRBV24-1
DNA: TGTGCCACCAGCCTTATGGGCAGCTCCTACAATGAGCAGTTCTTC
CDR3: CATSLMGSSYNEQFF

D: -
J: TRBJ2-7
size: -
V: TRBV25-1
DNA: TGTGCCAGCAGTGAATACAACACGGGGGAGTACTTC
CDR3: CASSEYNTGEYF

D: -
J: TRBJ1-2
size: -
V: TRBV5-1
DNA: TGCGCCAGCAGCTTGGAGACGGCATCCTATGGCTACACCTTC
CDR3: CASSLETASYGYTF

D: -
J: TRBJ2-1
size: -
V: TRBV27
DNA: TGTGCCAGCACCCCGGGGGACGCCAAGGGGCAGTTCTTC
CDR3: CASTPGDAKGQFF

D: TRBD2
J: TRBJ2-4
size: -
V: TRBV7-9
DNA: TGTGCCAGCAGCTCAACCGGGACTAGCGGAAACATTCAGTACTTC
CDR3: CASSSTGTSGNIQYF

D: -
J: TRBJ2-1
size: -
V: TRBV6-2/TRBV6-3
DNA: TGTGCCAGCAGTTATGGGTTTACAGGAACCTACGAGCAGTTCTTC
CDR3: CASSYGFTGTYEQFF

D: TRBD1
J: TRBJ1-2
size: -
V: TRBV7-2
DNA: TGTGCCAGCAGCCCAGGAAACAGGGGCCGCTATGGCTACACCTTC
CDR3: CASSPGNRGRYGYTF

D: TRBD2
J: TRBJ2-1
size: -
V: TRBV29-1
DNA: TGCAGCGTTGAACCTGGACTAGCCTCTGAGCAGTTCTTC
CDR3: CSVEPGLASEQFF

D: -
J: TRBJ1-2
size: -
V: TRBV3-1
DNA: TGTGCCAGCAGCCAAAGGAAAGGGAATGGCTACACCTTC
CDR3: CASSQRKGNGYTF

D: -
J: TRBJ2-5
size: -
V: TRBV18
DNA: TGTGCCAGCTCACCATACGGGGGAGCCAGGGATGAGACCCAGTACTTC
CDR3: CASSPYGGARDETQYF

D: -
J: TRBJ1-1
size: -
V: TRBV6-6
DNA: TGTGCCAGCAGTCCTTCTATCCACACTGAAGCTTTCTTT
CDR3: CASSPSIHTEAFF

D: -
J: TRBJ1-1
size: -
V: TRBV20-1
DNA: TGCAGTGCTCCCCGGCTGGGAAGCACTGAAGCTTTCTTT
CDR3: CSAPRLGSTEAFF

D: -
J: TRBJ1-4
size: -
V: TRBV28
DNA: TGTGCCAGCAGTACCCGCAGGGGAAGGGTTTCCGAAAAACTGTTTTTT
CDR3: CASSTRRGRVSEKLFF

D: -
J: TRBJ1-1
size: -
V: TRBV29-1
DNA: TGCAGCGTTGAAGGAGCACTGGGGAGTGAAGCTTTCTTT
CDR3: CSVEGALGSEAFF

D: TRBD1
J: TRBJ2-1
size: few
V: TRBV5-1
DNA: TGCGCCAGCAGCTTCCGACAGGGTTGGCATGAGCAGTTCTTC
CDR3: CASSFRQGWHEQFF

D: -
J: TRBJ1-2
size: -
V: TRBV7-9
DNA: TGTGCCAGCAGCTTAGCACGGGGAATGAGCTATGGCTACACCTTC
CDR3: CASSLARGMSYGYTF

D: -
J: TRBJ2-1
size: -
V: TRBV4-3
DNA: TGCGCCAGCAGCCAAGTAGGGGTCGGCTACAATGAGCAGTTCTTC
CDR3: CASSQVGVGYNEQFF

D: TRBD1
J: TRBJ2-7
size: -
V: TRBV7-6
DNA: TGTGCCAGCAGCTCAGGGGGCCATCACGAGCAGTACTTC
CDR3: CASSSGGHHEQYF

D: -
J: TRBJ2-7
size: -
V: TRBV4-1
DNA: TGCGCCAGCAGCCAAGGTCAGGTGGACGGAAACTACGAGCAGTACTTC
CDR3: CASSQGQVDGNYEQYF

D: TRBD2
J: TRBJ2-5
size: -
V: TRBV12-3/TRBV12-4
DNA: TGTGCCAGCAGTCCCCTAGCGGGGGCCGGAGAGACCCAGTACTTC
CDR3: CASSPLAGAGETQYF

D: TRBD1
J: TRBJ2-2
size: -
V: TRBV10-2
DNA: TGCGCCAGCAGTGGAGGGGCGACAGGGGACACCGGGGAGCTGTTTTTT
CDR3: CASSGGATGDTGELFF

D: -
J: TRBJ2-3
size: -
V: TRBV18
DNA: TGTGCCAGCTCCCCTCCCGTGGGAGGAGATACGCAGTATTTT
CDR3: CASSPPVGGDTQYF

D: -
J: TRBJ1-5
size: -
V: TRBV3-1
DNA: TGTGCCAGCAGCCGAAGTGGGGGGGGACAGCCCCAGCATTTT
CDR3: CASSRSGGGQPQHF

D: -
J: TRBJ2-7
size: -
V: TRBV5-1
DNA: TGCGCCAGCAGCCCGGCTCCGGGACAATCGATCGAGCAGTACTTC
CDR3: CASSPAPGQSIEQYF

D: -
J: TRBJ2-7
size: -
V: TRBV29-1
DNA: TGCAGCGTTGTAGCCGGGGACGGCGAGCAGTACTTC
CDR3: CSVVAGDGEQYF

D: TRBD1
J: TRBJ2-7
size: -
V: TRBV5-1
DNA: TGCGCCAGCAGCGCGCGGGACAGGGGGCAGGGGCACGAGCAGTACTTC
CDR3: CASSARDRGQGHEQYF

D: TRBD2
J: TRBJ2-5
size: -
V: TRBV5-4
DNA: TGTGCCAGCAGACCATCTAGCGGCGTTGCCCAAGAGACCCAGTACTTC
CDR3: CASRPSSGVAQETQYF

D: TRBD2
J: TRBJ2-7
size: -
V: TRBV5-1
DNA: TGCGCCAGCAGGTCGGGAGGGGATACCTACGAGCAGTACTTC
CDR3: CASRSGGDTYEQYF

D: TRBD2
J: TRBJ2-7
size: -
V: TRBV6-6
DNA: TGTGCCAGCAGTTACTGGTCTAGCGGGATCTACGAGCAGTACTTC
CDR3: CASSYWSSGIYEQYF

D: -
J: TRBJ1-1
size: -
V: TRBV27
DNA: TGTGCCAGCAGCGAGGGGTCCACTGAAGCTTTCTTT
CDR3: CASSEGSTEAFF

D: -
J: TRBJ2-1
size: -
V: TRBV3-1
DNA: TGTGCCAGCAGCCGGGACCCCGGGGCAAACAATGAGCAGTTCTTC
CDR3: CASSRDPGANNEQFF

D: -
J: TRBJ2-3
size: -
V: TRBV4-1
DNA: TGCGCCAGCAGCCCCACTGGTTGGGATACGCAGTATTTT
CDR3: CASSPTGWDTQYF

D: TRBD2
J: TRBJ2-3
size: few
V: TRBV12-3/TRBV12-4
DNA: TGTGCCAGCAGTCCAAAGACTAGCGGGAGCGCCACGCAGTATTTT
CDR3: CASSPKTSGSATQYF

D: -
J: TRBJ2-5
size: -
V: TRBV25-1
DNA: TGTGCCAGCAGTGAACACAGCTATCAAGAGACCCAGTACTTC
CDR3: CASSEHSYQETQYF

D: -
J: TRBJ2-4
size: few
V: TRBV2
DNA: TGTGCCACTAAACCCGGGGGCCCCCAGGGCGGGTACTTC
CDR3: CATKPGGPQGGYF